This TCR beta chain was obtained from a study of PD-1 blockade in classical Hodgkin lymphoma. Germline-derived CDR1 and CDR2 are MNHEY and SMNVEV (reference sequence). The J segment lost 3 bases and the V segment lost 0 bases, leaving 4 bases of the junction unmatched. This CDR3 spans 15 amino acids. Points from the study as a whole: Repertoire differences have undefined causes, possibly disease activity or prior therapy. Lower baseline TCR diversity marked trial partial responders and progressors.

Sequenced by immunoSEQ multiplex PCR; TCRdb stores in-frame clones only, minus some. The sample includes some 100,000 clones, approximately 94% of them seen just once. Time point here: cycle 4 day 1 (C4D1), after 5 to 7 weeks of nivolumab. All the patients suffered relapse after autologous stem cell transplantation, and brentuximab vedotin exposure differed. On this clone itself: Its specificity is not known.

The V gene is TRBV27, the J gene TRBJ2-7; 8 nucleotides match TRBD2. The material sequenced was peripheral blood mononuclear cells (PBMCs), taken before the fourth cycle of nivolumab. This clonotype was sampled from a human donor with classical Hodgkin lymphoma. The CDR3 sequence: CASSLSSGGIYEQYF. The CDR3 nucleotides are TGTGCCAGCAGTTTATCGAGCGGGGGCATCTACGAGCAGTACTTC.